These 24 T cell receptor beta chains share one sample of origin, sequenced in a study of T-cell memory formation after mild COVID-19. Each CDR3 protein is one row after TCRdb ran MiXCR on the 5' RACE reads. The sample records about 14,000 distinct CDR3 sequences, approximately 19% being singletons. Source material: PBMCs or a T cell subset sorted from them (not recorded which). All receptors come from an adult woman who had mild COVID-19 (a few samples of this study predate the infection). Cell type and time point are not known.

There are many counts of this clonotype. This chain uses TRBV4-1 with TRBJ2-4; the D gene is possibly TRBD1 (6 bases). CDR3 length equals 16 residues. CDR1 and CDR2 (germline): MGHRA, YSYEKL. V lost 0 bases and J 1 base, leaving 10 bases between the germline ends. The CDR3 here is CASSQEAGQAKNIQYF. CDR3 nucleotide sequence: TGCGCCAGCAGCCAAGAAGCCGGACAGGCCAAAAACATTCAGTACTTC.

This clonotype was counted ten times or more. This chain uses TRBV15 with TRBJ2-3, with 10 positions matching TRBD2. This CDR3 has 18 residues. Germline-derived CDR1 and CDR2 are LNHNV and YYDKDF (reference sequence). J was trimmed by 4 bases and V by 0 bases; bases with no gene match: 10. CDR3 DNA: TGTGCCACCAGCAGAGATATGTGGAGCGGGGGGGCCGCAGATACGCAGTATTTT. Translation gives CATSRDMWSGGAADTQYF.

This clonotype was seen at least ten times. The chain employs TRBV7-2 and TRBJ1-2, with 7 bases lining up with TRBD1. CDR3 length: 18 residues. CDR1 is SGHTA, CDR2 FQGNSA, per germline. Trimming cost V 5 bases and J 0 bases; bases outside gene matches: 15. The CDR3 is CASSPGDRSPYTNYGYTF. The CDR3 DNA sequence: TGTGCCAGCAGCCCAGGGGACAGATCCCCCTATACTAACTATGGCTACACCTTC. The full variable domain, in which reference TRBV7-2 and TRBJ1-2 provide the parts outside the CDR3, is GAGVSQSPSNKVTEKGKDVELRCDPISGHTALYWYRQSLGQGLEFLIYFQGNSAPDKSGLPSDRFSAERTGGSVSTLTIQRTQQEDSAVYLCASSPGDRSPYTNYGYTFGSGTRLTVV.

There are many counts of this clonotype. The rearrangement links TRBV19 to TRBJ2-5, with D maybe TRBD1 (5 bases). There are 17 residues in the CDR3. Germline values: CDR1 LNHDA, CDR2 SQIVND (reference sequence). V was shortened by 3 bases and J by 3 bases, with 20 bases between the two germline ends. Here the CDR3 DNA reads TGTGCCAGTAGTATTAAGGTCCTAGGCAGGGTGGAAGAGACCCAGTACTTC. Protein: CASSIKVLGRVEETQYF.

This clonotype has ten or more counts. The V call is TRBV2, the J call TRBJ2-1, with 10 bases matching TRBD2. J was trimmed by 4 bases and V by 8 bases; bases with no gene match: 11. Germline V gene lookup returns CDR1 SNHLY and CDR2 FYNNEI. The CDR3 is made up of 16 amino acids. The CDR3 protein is CASGLAVGRKYNEQFF. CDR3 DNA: TGTGCCAGCGGACTAGCGGTAGGGAGGAAGTACAATGAGCAGTTCTTC.

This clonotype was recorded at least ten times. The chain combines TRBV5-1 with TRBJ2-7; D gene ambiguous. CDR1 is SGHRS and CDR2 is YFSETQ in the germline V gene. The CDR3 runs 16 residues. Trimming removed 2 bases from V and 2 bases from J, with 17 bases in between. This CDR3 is CASSFSPVGKAYEQYF. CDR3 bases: TGCGCCAGCAGCTTTTCCCCTGTGGGCAAAGCCTACGAGCAGTACTTC.

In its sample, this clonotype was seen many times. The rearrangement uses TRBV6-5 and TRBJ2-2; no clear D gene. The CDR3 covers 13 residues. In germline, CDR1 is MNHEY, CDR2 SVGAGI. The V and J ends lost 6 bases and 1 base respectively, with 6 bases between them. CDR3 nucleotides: TGTGCCAGCAGCAACCAGAACACCGGGGAGCTGTTTTTT. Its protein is CASSNQNTGELFF.

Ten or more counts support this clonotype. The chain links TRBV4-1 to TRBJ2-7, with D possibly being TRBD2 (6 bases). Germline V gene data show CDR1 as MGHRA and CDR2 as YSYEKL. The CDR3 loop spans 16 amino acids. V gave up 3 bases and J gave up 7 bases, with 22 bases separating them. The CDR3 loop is CASSQDLWGDLPEQYF. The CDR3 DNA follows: TGCGCCAGCAGCCAGGATCTTTGGGGGGACCTACCAGAGCAGTACTTC.

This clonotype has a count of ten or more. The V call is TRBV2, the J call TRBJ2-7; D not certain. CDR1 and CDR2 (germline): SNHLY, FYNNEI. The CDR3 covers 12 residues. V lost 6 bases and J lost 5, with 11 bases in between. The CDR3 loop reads CASRRLDHEQYF. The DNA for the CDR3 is TGTGCCAGCAGAAGATTAGACCACGAGCAGTACTTC.

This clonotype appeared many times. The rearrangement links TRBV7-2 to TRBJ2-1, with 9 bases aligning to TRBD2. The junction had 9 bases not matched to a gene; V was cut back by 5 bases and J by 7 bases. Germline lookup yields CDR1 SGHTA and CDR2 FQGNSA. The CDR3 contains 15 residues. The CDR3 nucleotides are TGTGCCAGCAGCCGTCGAGCGGGAGGAGGGAATGAGCAGTTCTTC. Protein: CASSRRAGGGNEQFF.

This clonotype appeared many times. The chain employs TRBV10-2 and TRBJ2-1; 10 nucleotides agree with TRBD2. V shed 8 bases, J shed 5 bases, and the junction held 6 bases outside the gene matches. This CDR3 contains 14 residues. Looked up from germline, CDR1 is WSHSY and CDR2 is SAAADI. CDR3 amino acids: CASGTSGANNEQFF. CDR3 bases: TGCGCCAGCGGAACTAGCGGGGCCAACAATGAGCAGTTCTTC.

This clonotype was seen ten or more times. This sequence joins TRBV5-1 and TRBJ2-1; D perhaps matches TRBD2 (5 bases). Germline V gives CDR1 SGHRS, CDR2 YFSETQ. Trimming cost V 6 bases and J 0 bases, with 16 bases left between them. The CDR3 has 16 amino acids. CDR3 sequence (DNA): TGCGCCAGCACCGTGAGTGTGGGGAGCTCCTACAATGAGCAGTTCTTC. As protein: CASTVSVGSSYNEQFF.

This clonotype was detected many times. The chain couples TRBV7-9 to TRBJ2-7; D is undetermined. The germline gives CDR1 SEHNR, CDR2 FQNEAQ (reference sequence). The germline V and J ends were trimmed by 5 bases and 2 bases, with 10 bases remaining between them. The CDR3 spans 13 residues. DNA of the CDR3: TGTGCCAGCAGCCTCCGCTCAGCCTACGAGCAGTACTTC. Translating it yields CASSLRSAYEQYF.

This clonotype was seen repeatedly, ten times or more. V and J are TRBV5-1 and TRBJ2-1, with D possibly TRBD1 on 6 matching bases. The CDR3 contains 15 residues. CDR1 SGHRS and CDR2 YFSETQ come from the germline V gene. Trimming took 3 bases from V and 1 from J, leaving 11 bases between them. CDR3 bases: TGCGCCAGCAGCTGGGCACAGGGTTCCTACAATGAGCAGTTCTTC. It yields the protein CASSWAQGSYNEQFF.

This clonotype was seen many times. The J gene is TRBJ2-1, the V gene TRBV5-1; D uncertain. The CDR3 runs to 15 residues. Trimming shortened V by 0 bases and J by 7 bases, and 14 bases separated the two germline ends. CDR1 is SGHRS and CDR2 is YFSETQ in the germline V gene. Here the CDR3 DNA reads TGCGCCAGCAGCTTGGCCACCCGCACCCCAAATGAGCAGTTCTTC. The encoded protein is CASSLATRTPNEQFF.

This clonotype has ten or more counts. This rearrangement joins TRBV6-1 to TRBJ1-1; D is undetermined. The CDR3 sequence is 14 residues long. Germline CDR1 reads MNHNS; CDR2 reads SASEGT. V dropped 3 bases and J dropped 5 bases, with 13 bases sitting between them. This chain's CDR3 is CASSESLGGTEAFF. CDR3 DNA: TGTGCCAGCAGTGAGTCCCTGGGTGGTACTGAAGCTTTCTTT.

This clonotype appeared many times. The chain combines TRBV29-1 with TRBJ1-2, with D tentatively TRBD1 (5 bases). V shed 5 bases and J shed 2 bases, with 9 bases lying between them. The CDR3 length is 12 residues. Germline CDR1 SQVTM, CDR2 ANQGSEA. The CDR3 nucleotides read TGCAGCGTTCTAACAGGCAACTATGGCTACACCTTC. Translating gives CSVLTGNYGYTF.

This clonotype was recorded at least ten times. The CDR3 region is CASSVPLWHPSGDTQYF. CDR3 bases: TGTGCCAGCAGCGTTCCCCTATGGCACCCCAGTGGAGATACGCAGTATTTT. V usage is TRBV7-9 and J usage is TRBJ2-3; D is ambiguous. CDR3 length equals 17 residues. Per germline, CDR1 SEHNR and CDR2 FQNEAQ (reference sequence). V lost 5 bases and J lost 5, with 23 bases in between.

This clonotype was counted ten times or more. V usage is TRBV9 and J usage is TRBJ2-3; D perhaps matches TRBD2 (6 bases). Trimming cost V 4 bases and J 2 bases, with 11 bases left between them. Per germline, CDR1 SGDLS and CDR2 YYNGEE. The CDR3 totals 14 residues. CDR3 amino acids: CASSTGGPTDTQYF. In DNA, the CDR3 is TGTGCCAGCAGCACCGGGGGACCCACAGATACGCAGTATTTT.

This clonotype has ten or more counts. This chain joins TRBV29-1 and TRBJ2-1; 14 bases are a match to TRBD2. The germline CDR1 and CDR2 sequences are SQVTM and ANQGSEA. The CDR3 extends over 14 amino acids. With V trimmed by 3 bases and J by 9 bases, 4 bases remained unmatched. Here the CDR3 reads CSVEPGTSGSEQFF. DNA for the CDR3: TGCAGCGTTGAGCCCGGGACTAGCGGGAGTGAGCAGTTCTTC.

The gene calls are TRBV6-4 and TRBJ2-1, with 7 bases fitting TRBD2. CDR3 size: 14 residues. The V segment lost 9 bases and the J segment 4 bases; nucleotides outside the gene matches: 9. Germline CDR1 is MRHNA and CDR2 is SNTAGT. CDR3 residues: CARKRLAVYNEQFF. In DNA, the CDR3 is TGTGCCAGAAAACGTCTAGCGGTTTACAATGAGCAGTTCTTC.

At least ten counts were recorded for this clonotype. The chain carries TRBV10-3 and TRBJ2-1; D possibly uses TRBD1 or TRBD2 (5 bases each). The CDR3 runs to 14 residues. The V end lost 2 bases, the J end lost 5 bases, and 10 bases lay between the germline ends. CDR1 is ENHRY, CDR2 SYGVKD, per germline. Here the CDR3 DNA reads TGTGCCATCAGTGAGGCAGGGACCCACAATGAGCAGTTCTTC. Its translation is CAISEAGTHNEQFF.

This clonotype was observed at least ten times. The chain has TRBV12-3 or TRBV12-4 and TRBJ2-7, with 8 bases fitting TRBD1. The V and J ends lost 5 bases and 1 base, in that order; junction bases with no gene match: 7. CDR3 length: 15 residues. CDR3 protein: CASSPLTGVSYEQYF. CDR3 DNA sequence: TGTGCCAGCAGTCCCCTGACAGGGGTGTCCTACGAGCAGTACTTC.

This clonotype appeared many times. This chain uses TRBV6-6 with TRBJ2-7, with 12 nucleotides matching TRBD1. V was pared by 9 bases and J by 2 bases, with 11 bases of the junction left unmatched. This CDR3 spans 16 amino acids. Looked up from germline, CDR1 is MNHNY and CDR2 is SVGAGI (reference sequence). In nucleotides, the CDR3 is TGTGCCAGTTGCCCCACCTGGGACAGGGGGCCCTACGAGCAGTACTTC. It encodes CASCPTWDRGPYEQYF.